The TCR beta chain under discussion was sequenced for a study of cytomegalovirus exposure and HLA in healthy donors listed by TCRdb under 2017. Background for the entire study: An earlier analysis of 587 of the donors reported 250 to 300 Gb of sequence data and some 110 million unique TCR beta sequences obtained from about 170 million T cells. An early release that covered about 600 HLA-typed donors contained approximately 320 gigabases of sequencing data and 85 million to 100 million unique TCR sequences. Of the approximately 400 genotyped donors, around 81% fell in the genetic ancestry cluster associated with self-reported Caucasian donors. The study aimed to test whether signatures of past pathogen exposure could be identified by cataloging public T cell receptors. The study used immunosequencing to profile the T cell repertoires of hundreds of subjects and linked those repertoires to cytomegalovirus serostatus. Along with the 666-subject first cohort, a separate validation cohort of about 110 different subjects was used. The study combined high-throughput TCR immunosequencing, statistical association of individual TCRs with disease status, and machine learning to predict cytomegalovirus infection status. To study patterns of TCR occurrence, a later analysis re-analyzed previously published TCR beta repertoires from hundreds of donors and added high-resolution HLA genotyping. Rather than drawing on any new phenotypic data, the later analysis identified candidate immune exposures from TCR beta sequences and the way those sequences occurred across donors. In an earlier analysis of around 540 of the donors, high-throughput TCR beta sequencing was used to judge whether each TCR beta V gene segment behaved as functional or pseudogenic. Donor age, sex, ethnicity and CMV serostatus were collected together with the repertoire data. A later genetic analysis used genome-wide SNP genotypes for about 65% of the roughly 700 donors, treating that subset as a discovery cohort. Every repertoire in the discovery cohort had been generated on one and the same sequencing platform. Class I and class II HLA loci were covered by the typing at four-digit resolution. Typing coverage varied by locus: roughly 620-630 donors for A, B, C, DRB1 and DQB1; approximately 500 for DQA1; more than 600 for DPA1; roughly 470 for DPB1. Several DR-DQ haplotypes were treated as single units for association and clustering because of strong linkage in the cohort. Among about 400 genotyped donors of the cohort, an average of roughly 230,000 unique TCR beta nucleotide sequences was sequenced per donor, of which about 18% were non-productive. The research as a whole found: Linkage disequilibrium might explain the correlated functional status among segregating V segments, but an unknown experimental factor could not be excluded. A further reported finding was that TCR beta sequences accurately predicted the HLA-A and HLA-B alleles for most subjects in the first cohort. A total of roughly 160 TCR beta chains were listed by the study as associated with cytomegalovirus. Across donors, most TCR sequences were observed very rarely, whereas some public TCRs were present in many individuals. In this cohort, only TCR beta chains were sequenced, and detectable features were limited by the absence of alpha or paired-chain data. Compared with the roughly 700-donor mean, donors in an Asian-associated ancestry cluster had fewer N-insertions in productive TCRs, according to a later genetic analysis. The authors suggested that the approach could potentially be extended to other disease states and immunological phenotypes. An earlier analysis of some 560 of the donors showed that most TCR beta V segments appeared in productive rearrangements either about 87% or about 30% of the time, which broadly matched IMGT annotations. A later analysis found that most CMV-associated TCR beta chains appeared HLA-restricted, with HLA associations seemingly driven largely by CMV exposure. The presence/absence analyses assumed that sequencing depth was roughly uniform across donors, and that assumption may not be true. A cluster of highly shared sequence variants was judged likely to represent a technical artifact of the sequencing pipeline. Compared with equally common non-associated chains, HLA-associated TCR beta chains in a later analysis were more clonally expanded and had lower generation probabilities. For the cohort, immune exposure information was limited to CMV serostatus. In both the original and validation cohorts, the classifier was reported to diagnose cytomegalovirus status with high specificity and sensitivity. When HLA alleles, especially DR and DQ, strongly co-occurred, attributing TCR associations to individual alleles was difficult. Three of the identified cytomegalovirus-associated TCR beta chains were confirmed in vitro to be specific for cytomegalovirus antigens. A later analysis associated approximately 17,000 TCR beta sequences with specific HLA alleles at a false discovery rate of 0.05. An association between a missense DCLRE1C variant and V-gene and J-gene trimming of TCR beta chains was found in a later genetic analysis and replicated in an independent cohort. In a later analysis, TCR association rates were found to vary across HLA loci, with the most associated TCRs seen for DRB1 alleles and the fewest for HLA-C alleles. According to a later analysis, parvovirus B19, influenza, CMV and Epstein-Barr virus appeared linked to several top co-occurrence clusters. Because counts were too low, seventeen rarely observed V segments, including chromosome 9 orphons, were left out of the earlier analysis of about 620 of the donors. Because HLA typing was missing for some donors at each locus, association tests included only the typed subset.

In total, roughly 670 healthy bone marrow donors made up the cohort. At the time of sampling, all cohort members were nominally healthy, though unrecorded immune exposures were likely present. The donor tested CMV seronegative and was one of the 352 seronegative cohort members. A peripheral blood sample was provided by each donor, and peripheral blood mononuclear cells were used for TCR beta sequencing. The Qiagen DNeasy Blood Extraction Kit was used to extract genomic DNA from the blood cell samples. Of note for this clone: No antigen is known for it. Base qualities are missing; no much larger clone stands one base away.

Library preparation employed the immunoSEQ multiplex PCR assay. A mixture of 60 forward primers for TCR Vbeta segments and 13 reverse primers for TCR Jbeta segments was used in the multiplex PCR. Amplification of the CDR3 region of rearranged TCR beta genes was performed with a multiplex PCR assay on genomic DNA. Amplified TCR beta libraries were sequenced as 87-base-pair reads on the Illumina HiSeq System. In the paper's pipeline: In a later analysis, 70 million to 95 million unique TCR beta chains were counted across the 650 to 700 repertoires, and roughly 10 million of these chains were shared by at least two donors. Raw reads were error-corrected and collapsed into unique sequences with a nearest-neighbor algorithm that merged closely related sequences to remove PCR and sequencing errors. Alignment of CDR3 sequences to IMGT reference sequences was used to assign V, D and J gene segments. Each retained sequence needed at least a six-nucleotide match to both a V gene segment and a J gene segment. Rearrangements were classified as productive when the CDR3 lacked stop codons and remained in frame with V and J, and all other rearrangements were classified as non-productive. CDR3 was defined by IMGT convention, running from the second conserved V-encoded cysteine to the conserved J-encoded phenylalanine. The earlier analysis of fewer than 700 of the donors excluded sequences that lacked an unambiguous match to a single V gene segment. In an earlier analysis of a few hundred of the donors, V segments were called functional above 56.7% productive rearrangements and were called segregating when the between-donor standard deviation exceeded 5%. To diagnose cytomegalovirus status from the catalog of TCR beta chain sequences, a statistical classification framework was built. In a later analysis, TCR nucleotide sequences were compared against IMGT/GENE-DB human TR gene sequences so that V and J genes could be assigned. In a later analysis, CDR3 sequences and most-parsimonious VDJ recombination scenarios were assigned using the TCRdist pipeline. In a later analysis, every TCR beta chain was defined by the combination of its CDR3 amino acid sequence and its V-gene family, and reads without a unique V-gene family were dropped. A later analysis removed roughly 590 highly shared, low-generation-probability nucleotide sequences to deal with suspected cross-contamination and a sequencing artifact. In a later analysis, a clonal expansion index was calculated for each public chain from normalized within-repertoire ranks of inferred template counts. In a later analysis, generation probabilities were computed with a VDJ recombination model fitted to out-of-frame rearrangements, and the resulting probabilities were checked against IGoR. In a later analysis, TCR-TCR, TCR-HLA and TCR-CMV co-occurrence was scored with hypergeometric tests, and a repertoire-size bias correction was applied to TCR pairs. A later analysis estimated false discovery rates by permuting HLA or CMV assignments 20 times. In a later analysis, co-occurring TCRs were grouped with DBSCAN, and TCRdist sequence similarity was added when clustering was performed within HLA-allele-positive subsets. For co-occurrence clustering, repertoires with fewer than 30,000 or more than 120,000 public chains were excluded, along with 5 or 6 repertoires with anomalous nucleotide sharing. TCRdb holds this immuneACCESS table with in-frame rearrangements only. Some clones are missing; in checked studies, unresolved V genes explain under half, and the rest has no known cause. V, J and clone size were drawn from that table, and D and trimming were deduced from the DNA. Recorded for this sample are roughly 200,000 clones; over 65% of them occurred a single time. The ten largest clones represent less than 2% of the sample.

The sample consisted of PBMCs. This TCR was recovered from a woman under 40 in good health and CMV-seronegative.

The DNA reads TGTGCTTCGACGTGGACAGGTGATAATAGCAATCAGCCCCAGCATTTT. The resulting protein is CASTWTGDNSNQPQHF. Recombination joined TRBV19 with TRBJ1-5; TRBD1 agrees with 7 junctional bases. The germline V gene encodes CDR1 LNHDA and CDR2 SQIVND (reference sequence). Measured from the cysteine to the phenylalanine, the CDR3 is 16 residues long. The kept DNA is CDR3 alone, 48 bases in frame from the first base.